The clone carrying this T cell receptor beta chain was counted once. Its antigen is currently unknown. These data are taken from a study of CD8+CD57+ T cells in acquired aplastic anemia. The ends were cut back, 4 bases at V and 4 bases at J, with 11 bases in the middle. Looked up from germline, CDR1 is SQVTM and CDR2 is ANQGSEA. CDR3 length: 13 residues. The study, taken as a whole, reports: Roughly 28 was the count of CD8+ CDR3 sequences that patients shared with controls.

Profiling of TCR beta VDJ combinations and CDR3 sequences used genomic DNA as template. TCRdb itself ran the reads through MiXCR, one entry per CDR3 protein. Of 250,000 to 350,000 distinct CDR3 sequences detected, approximately 57% appear once; the ten largest clones hold roughly 8%. The sample taken for sequencing was sorted CD4+, CD8+, or CD8+CD57+ T cells (not recorded which) from PBMCs. The V and J genes are TRBV29-1 and TRBJ1-5; D may be TRBD1 (6 bases). The TCR originated in a human donor with severe aplastic anemia or a healthy control (not recorded which). CDR3 DNA: TGCAGCGTTGGTCTGGGGGCGAATCAGCCCCAGCATTTT. The encoded protein is CSVGLGANQPQHF.